The rows below give T cell receptor beta chains drawn from one sample of a study of cytomegalovirus exposure and HLA in healthy donors. Measured with immunoSEQ multiplex PCR; TCRdb has only the in-frame clones, and not every one. Of some 110,000 clones in the sample, about 9.5% are singletons; the top ten hold approximately 6%. Sequencing was carried out using PBMCs. The receptors derive from a man aged 35 to 55 in good health and CMV-seropositive. Both conserved end residues are part of each CDR3. The D gene is left open where the match is weak.

J,V,D,CDR3
TRBJ2-7,TRBV4-2,TRBD2,CASSQGPGLAGEQYF
TRBJ2-2,TRBV15,-,CATSRDRVTGELFF
TRBJ2-7,TRBV9,TRBD1,CASSLRDSSYEQYF
TRBJ1-3,TRBV7-2,-,CASSLARRTSSGNTIYF
-,TRBV9,-,CASSDSDYEQYF
TRBJ2-1,TRBV19,TRBD1,CASSPTGMNEQFF
TRBJ2-5,TRBV7-3,-,CASSLWGDGETQYF
TRBJ2-5,TRBV5-1,-,CASSLGPPGWETQYF
TRBJ2-5,TRBV5-1,-,CASSLRGGETQYF
TRBJ2-2,TRBV6-6,-,CASTPNTGELFF
TRBJ1-1,TRBV18,-,CASSPIGQPLEAFF
TRBJ2-5,TRBV7-2,-,CASSPDIFRKETQYF
TRBJ1-5,TRBV19,-,CASSIAQISNQPQHF
TRBJ2-1,TRBV28,TRBD1,CASSPLGQGPYNEQFF
TRBJ2-7,TRBV5-1,TRBD2,CASSQAGVREQYF
TRBJ2-2,TRBV13,-,CASTAGNEGTGELFF
TRBJ2-7,TRBV7-8,-,CASYVQGRTREQYF
TRBJ2-5,TRBV6-1,TRBD2,CASSEEGGVETQYF
TRBJ2-5,TRBV7-9,TRBD1,CASSGTGGEETQYF
TRBJ1-1,TRBV5-6,TRBD1,CASSWDRNTEAFF
TRBJ2-1,TRBV5-1,TRBD1,CASSLNRGGDEQFF
TRBJ2-3,TRBV4-1,TRBD1,CASSYPLGGPDTQYF
TRBJ1-1,TRBV29-1,TRBD1,CSVVRTGFLNTEAFF
-,TRBV6-5,-,CASSTSSFSYEQYF
TRBJ1-2,TRBV15,-,CATSRAYSDYGYTF
TRBJ2-1,TRBV7-9,TRBD2,CASSLRLAEQFF
TRBJ1-5,TRBV6-5,TRBD1,CASRPTGGPNQPQHF
TRBJ2-7,TRBV6-1,TRBD1,CASSDVRQGAIYEQYF
TRBJ1-1,TRBV18,TRBD1,CASSAGGSDTEAFF
TRBJ1-1,TRBV7-2,-,CASSSYRASNTEAFF
TRBJ2-1,TRBV7-3,TRBD2,CASSSSGRAANEQFF
TRBJ1-5,TRBV19,TRBD1,CASRDRGQNQPQHF
TRBJ2-2,TRBV7-6,-,CASSFGRGRTGELFF
TRBJ2-7,TRBV5-6,TRBD1,CASSSRDRAHEQYF
TRBJ2-5,TRBV29-1,TRBD2,CSVEVGGMTQETQYF
TRBJ1-1,TRBV11-3,-,CASSLDPTRAEAFF
TRBJ1-1,TRBV5-1,-,CASSTGEMNTEAFF
TRBJ1-6,TRBV19,TRBD1,CASSLPPTGGNSPLHF
TRBJ2-7,TRBV5-4,-,CASSLDENEQYF
TRBJ2-7,TRBV7-2,TRBD2,CASSLVPPGLATYEQYF
TRBJ2-7,TRBV25-1,-,CASSEHGYPYEQYF
TRBJ2-2,TRBV14,TRBD2,CASSQDAAGGPGGELFF
TRBJ2-1,TRBV27,-,CASSLTANGNEQFF
TRBJ2-7,TRBV5-1,-,CASSLAKGLGYEQYF
TRBJ2-3,TRBV7-9,-,CASSSTDTQYF
TRBJ1-2,TRBV7-9,TRBD1,CASSTGTGYGYTF
TRBJ2-2,TRBV11-1,-,CASSFIAGELFF
TRBJ2-2,TRBV7-8,TRBD2,CASSLRRESAGELFF
TRBJ1-4,TRBV14,-,CASAGLRNEKLFF